These 17 T cell receptor beta chains share one sample of origin, sequenced in a study of CD8 T cells in ankylosing spondylitis (dated by TCRdb to the late 2010s). Receptor amplification or capture employed 5' RACE. For sequencing, an Illumina HiSeq 2500 was employed. The public reads were quality trimmed at Q25 with fastp and then assembled into clones with MiXCR by TCRdb, keeping productive beta chains. Identical CDR3 proteins give one entry, which carries the most common genes and DNA. For this sample there are more than 600,000 distinct CDR3 sequences; under 20% appear just once. About 20% of the sample rests with the top ten. What the authors observed across the whole study: A TCR beta motif made up of several highly homologous amino acid variants appeared to be characteristic of blood from ankylosing spondylitis patients.

Their cognate antigens are unknown. The sequenced sample was blood, either unsorted or a sorted T cell fraction (not recorded which). The receptors derive from a male donor with ankylosing spondylitis.

The V call is TRBV7-6, the J call TRBJ1-5; a possible D gene is TRBD1 (6 bases). This CDR3 spans 16 amino acids. The V end was cut by 5 bases, the J end by 5 bases, with 19 bases between. Germline loops: CDR1 SGHVS, CDR2 FNYEAQ. The CDR3 protein is CASSPGTSRLDQPQHF. The DNA for the CDR3 is TGTGCCAGCAGCCCGGGGACATCGAGGCTCGATCAGCCCCAGCATTTT.

This clonotype came up a few times. CDR3 sequence: CATSTWDRNTDTQYF. CDR3 nucleotides: TGTGCCACCAGTACCTGGGACAGAAACACAGATACGCAGTATTTT. The chain links TRBV24-1 to TRBJ2-3; 7 bases align to TRBD1. The V and J ends lost 6 bases and 2 bases, in that order; junction bases with no gene match: 7. The CDR3 length is 15 residues. The germline V gene encodes CDR1 KGHDR and CDR2 SFDVKD.

This clonotype was counted a few times. The chain joins TRBV7-3 to TRBJ2-1, with D possibly being TRBD1 (9 bases). Germline V lookup: CDR1 SGHTA, CDR2 FQGTGA. This CDR3 has 14 amino acids. CDR3 amino acids: CSNGGDRACDEQFF. The CDR3, as DNA: TGTTCCAACGGGGGGGACAGGGCTTGCGATGAGCAGTTCTTC.

The gene calls are TRBV29-1 and TRBJ1-2; tentative D call: TRBD1 (6 bases). This CDR3 comprises 12 residues. Per the germline V gene, CDR1 is SQVTM and CDR2 is ANQGSEA. V shed 7 bases and J shed 4 bases, with 13 bases lying between them. CDR3 sequence (DNA): TGCAGCGCTGTACAGGGTGGCTATGGCTACACCTTC. It encodes CSAVQGGYGYTF.

In this sample, this clonotype turned up a few times. This chain uses TRBV11-2 with TRBJ1-3, with D tentatively TRBD1 (5 bases). Trimming took off 6 bases at V and 0 bases at J, with 15 bases between the two ends. The CDR3 spans 16 residues. The germline CDR1 and CDR2 sequences are SGHAT and FQNNGV. Written as DNA, the CDR3 is TGTGCCAGCAGAGGAGGCAGGGCGGACTCTGGAAACACCATATATTTT. Translating it yields CASRGGRADSGNTIYF.

The J gene is TRBJ2-3, the V gene TRBV6-1; 12 bases fit TRBD2. This CDR3 spans 15 amino acids. Germline values: CDR1 MNHNS, CDR2 SASEGT. V shed 5 bases and J 4 bases; nucleotides not matched to a gene: 4. CDR3 region: CASSPTSGGADTQYF. CDR3 nucleotide sequence: TGTGCCAGCAGTCCGACTAGCGGGGGAGCAGATACGCAGTATTTT.

The rearrangement joins TRBV9 to TRBJ2-5, with 14 bases aligning to TRBD2. Germline lookup yields CDR1 SGDLS and CDR2 YYNGEE. V was pared by 3 bases and J by 5 bases, with 3 bases of the junction left unmatched. CDR3 length: 15 amino acids. The CDR3 nucleotides read TGTGCCAGCAGCGAGGGGACTAGCGGGAGTGAGACCCAGTACTTC. Translation gives CASSEGTSGSETQYF.

This rearrangement joins TRBV6-2 or TRBV6-3 to TRBJ2-1; unclear D gene. Germline V gives CDR1 MNHEY, CDR2 SVGEGT. CDR3 length equals 11 residues. Trimming left V 7 bases short and J 10 bases short, with 11 bases between. In nucleotides, the CDR3 is TGTGCCAGCACCTCGAGGCGGGAGCAGTTCTTC. It codes for CASTSRREQFF.

The V and J genes are TRBV7-8 and TRBJ2-1; D gene unclear. The CDR3 extends over 17 amino acids. V lost 5 bases and J 6 bases, leaving 23 bases between the germline ends. Looked up from germline, CDR1 is SGHVS and CDR2 is FQNEAQ. The CDR3 loop is CASSPVLVPRVPNEQFF. Here the CDR3 DNA reads TGTGCCAGCAGCCCCGTTCTTGTCCCCCGGGTGCCCAATGAGCAGTTCTTC. Full variable domain (outside the CDR3, taken from reference TRBV7-8 and TRBJ2-1): GAGVSQSPRYKVAKRGQDVALRCDPISGHVSLFWYQQALGQGPEFLTYFQNEAQLDKSGLPSDRFFAERPEGSVSTLKIQRTQQEDSAVYLCASSPVLVPRVPNEQFFGPGTRLTVL.

This clonotype was counted a few times. The chain joins TRBV29-1 to TRBJ2-3; D might be TRBD2 (6 bases). CDR1 is SQVTM and CDR2 is ANQGSEA in the germline V gene. Deletions cut 5 bases from V and 3 bases from J, with 12 bases between. The CDR3 sequence is 13 residues long. CDR3 region: CSVWTGVTDTQYF. CDR3 sequence (DNA): TGCAGCGTTTGGACGGGAGTAACAGATACGCAGTATTTT.

The CDR3 reads CSVVSGPNYNEQFF. In nucleotides, the CDR3 is TGCAGCGTTGTTTCGGGACCAAACTACAATGAGCAGTTCTTC. The chain has TRBV29-1 and TRBJ2-1; tentatively, D is TRBD1 or TRBD2 (5 bases each). Per the germline V gene, CDR1 is SQVTM and CDR2 is ANQGSEA. The CDR3 has 14 residues. V was pared by 4 bases and J by 3 bases, with 13 bases between.

V gene TRBV9 combines with J gene TRBJ2-3, with D possibly being TRBD1 (5 bases). CDR3 length: 15 residues. CDR1 and CDR2 (germline): SGDLS, YYNGEE. Trimming removed 0 bases at V and 2 bases at J, with 10 bases between. CDR3 bases: TGTGCCAGCAGCGTAGGAGGACACCCCACAGATACGCAGTATTTT. Its translation is CASSVGGHPTDTQYF.

This clonotype was found a few times. The V call is TRBV20-1, the J call TRBJ1-1; tentative D call: TRBD1 (5 bases). Trimming removed 3 bases from V and 9 bases from J, with 17 bases in between. Germline V CDR1 and CDR2: DFQATT, SNEGSKA (reference sequence). The CDR3 is 13 residues long. As DNA, the CDR3 is TGCAGTGCTAGGGAACCGGCCGGGACGAAAGCTTTCTTT. Protein: CSAREPAGTKAFF.

This clonotype was seen only a few times. V gene TRBV7-6 combines with J gene TRBJ2-3; a possible D gene is TRBD1 (6 bases). The CDR3 is 13 amino acids. Trimming stripped 0 bases from V and 5 bases from J, with 6 bases between. Germline assignment: CDR1 SGHVS and CDR2 FNYEAQ. The CDR3 nucleotides read TGTGCCAGCAGCTTAGCGACAGGAGATACGCAGTATTTT. Translation gives CASSLATGDTQYF.

This clonotype was observed a few times. The chain links TRBV20-1 to TRBJ2-5; 12 nucleotides align to TRBD1. The germline CDR1 and CDR2 sequences are DFQATT and SNEGSKA (reference sequence). This CDR3 has 17 amino acids. Losses at the gene ends were 5 bases for V and 9 bases for J; bases not matched to a gene: 19. This chain's CDR3 is CSASRPGTGGGGRPQYF. The DNA of the CDR3 is TGCAGTGCTTCAAGACCCGGGACAGGGGGCGGCGGGAGGCCCCAGTACTTC.

The CDR3 sequence is CASSAGGLRFGDTQYF. In nucleotides, the CDR3 is TGTGCCAGCAGCGCAGGGGGCTTACGTTTTGGAGATACGCAGTATTTT. This chain joins TRBV7-2 and TRBJ2-3; 8 bases align to TRBD1. Per the germline V gene, CDR1 is SGHTA and CDR2 is FQGNSA. The CDR3 is 16 residues long. The J segment lost 5 bases and the V segment lost 5 bases, leaving 12 bases of the junction unmatched.

This clonotype was recorded a few times. The rearrangement links TRBV12-3 or TRBV12-4 to TRBJ1-6, with 11 bases matching TRBD1. V was pared by 4 bases and J by 8 bases, with 10 bases of the junction left unmatched. There are 17 residues in the CDR3. In DNA, the CDR3 is TGTGCCAGCAGTTCAGGACAGGGGGCCGCAACCCATTCACCCCTCCACTTT. It encodes CASSSGQGAATHSPLHF.